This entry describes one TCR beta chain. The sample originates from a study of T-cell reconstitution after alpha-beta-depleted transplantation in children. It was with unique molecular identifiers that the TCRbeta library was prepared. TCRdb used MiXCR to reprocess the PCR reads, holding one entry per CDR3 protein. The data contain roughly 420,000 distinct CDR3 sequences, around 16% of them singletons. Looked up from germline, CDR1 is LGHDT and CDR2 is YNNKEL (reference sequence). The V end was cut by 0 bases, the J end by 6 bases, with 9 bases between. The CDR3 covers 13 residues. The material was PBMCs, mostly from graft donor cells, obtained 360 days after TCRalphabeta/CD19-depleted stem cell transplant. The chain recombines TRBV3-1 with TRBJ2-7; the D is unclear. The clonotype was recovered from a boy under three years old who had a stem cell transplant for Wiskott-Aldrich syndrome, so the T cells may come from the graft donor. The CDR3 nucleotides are TGTGCCAGCAGCCAAGACGTTCTTCTCGAGCAGTACTTC. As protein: CASSQDVLLEQYF.